The sequence of this T cell receptor (beta chain) was determined in a study of blood T cell repertoires in COVID-19. Across the whole study: There were acute and convalescent COVID-19 samples, and they came from the United States, Italy and Spain. Sources were T cells, B-cell-depleted T cells, or PBMCs; the material itself was cDNA or gDNA.

How the authors handled the data: Scientists estimated how many nucleated cells there were by amplifying reference gene primers. Some clones are missing from TCRdb's copy, which holds only in-frame ones; the method was immunoSEQ multiplex PCR. Clone size and the V and J calls come from that table; the DNA yielded D and trimming. The sample holds 90,000 to 100,000 clones; 70% to 90% are singletons and the top ten take roughly 4%. CDR3 length: 15 residues. Germline V gene lookup returns CDR1 SGHRS and CDR2 YFSETQ. Trimming took 0 bases from V and 4 from J; bases not matched to a gene: 5. A few counts support this clone.

The chain couples TRBV5-1 to TRBJ2-3; 7 nucleotides align to TRBD2. The source is a man between 60 and 75 years old with acute or convalescent COVID-19. Sequenced input: peripheral blood. The CDR3 loop is CASSLVQAGPDTQYF. CDR3 sequence (DNA): TGCGCCAGCAGCTTGGTACAAGCGGGGCCAGATACGCAGTATTTT.